This T cell receptor beta chain was identified during a study of Graves' ophthalmopathy and Graves' hyperthyroidism. General observations from the study: Both a roughly 70% sensitivity and an approximately 75% specificity characterized the model's predictions of ophthalmopathy progression.

Germline V gene data show CDR1 as SGHRS and CDR2 as YFSETQ. The CDR3 is 15 amino acids. V was clipped by 0 bases and J by 5 bases, with 14 bases between them. RNA transcripts were the template, and TCR beta CDR3 regions were amplified from them. In the first round, RT-PCR was carried out with HTBI primers, and a multiplex PCR formed the second round. TCRdb redid the calling of the multiplex PCR reads with MiXCR, one entry per CDR3 protein. This sample has 200,000 to 250,000 distinct CDR3 sequences, with roughly 21% found just once. Ten or more counts support this clonotype. Its antigen is not known. V is TRBV5-1 and J is TRBJ2-5; D is perhaps TRBD1 (6 bases). Sequencing used peripheral blood. This sequence was found in a woman aged 45-59 years with Graves' ophthalmopathy. The CDR3 sequence is CASSLAGQPMETQYF. The CDR3 DNA reads TGCGCCAGCAGCTTGGCAGGACAGCCTATGGAGACCCAGTACTTC.